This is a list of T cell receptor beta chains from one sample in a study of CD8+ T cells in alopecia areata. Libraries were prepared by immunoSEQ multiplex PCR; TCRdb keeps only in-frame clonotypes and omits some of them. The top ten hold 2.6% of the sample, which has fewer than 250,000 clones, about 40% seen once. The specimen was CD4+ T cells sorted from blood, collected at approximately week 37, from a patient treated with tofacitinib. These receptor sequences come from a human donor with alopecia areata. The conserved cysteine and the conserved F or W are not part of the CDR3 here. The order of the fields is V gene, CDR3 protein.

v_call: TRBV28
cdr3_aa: ASTRTPGEQY

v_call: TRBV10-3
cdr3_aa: AISGDRGPGTQY

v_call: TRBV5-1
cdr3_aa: ASSLARGTYEQY

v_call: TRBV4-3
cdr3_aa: ASSQGAGRQY

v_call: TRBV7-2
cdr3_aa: ASSEVLARQF

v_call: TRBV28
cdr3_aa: ASRWTGNKNIQY

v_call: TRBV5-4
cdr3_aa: ASSPLLAGVQETQY

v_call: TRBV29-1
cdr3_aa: SARDPKGYEQY

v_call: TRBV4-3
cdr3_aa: ASSQDGLAGQETQY

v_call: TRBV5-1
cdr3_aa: ASSLDLGELF

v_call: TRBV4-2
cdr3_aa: ASSQDFGTSGYNEQF

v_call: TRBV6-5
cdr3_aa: ASSPTPLNTEAF

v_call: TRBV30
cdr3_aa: AWSVTSTDTQY

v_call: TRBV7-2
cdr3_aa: ASSTVGRALAGGSYEQY